A selection of T cell receptor beta chains follows, all from one sample in a study of blood T cell repertoires in COVID-19. Only in-frame clones appear in the TCRdb table, and some are missing; sequencing was by immunoSEQ multiplex PCR. The data contain about 310,000 clones, roughly 91% of them singletons. Sequencing was performed on peripheral blood. The receptors come from a man over 45 with active or convalescent COVID-19. Each CDR3 is given with its conserved first and last residue. A D gene is named only where the DNA matches it firmly. Clone size is given for some rows only: seen once, a few or many times, or a class if the clone is expanded.

j_call clone_size v_call d_call cdr3_aa cdr3_nt
TRBJ2-3 once TRBV4-2 TRBD2 CASSQDNGLVTDTQYF TGTGCCAGCAGCCAAGATAACGGACTAGTCACAGATACGCAGTATTTT
TRBJ1-1 . TRBV5-4 . CASSLGATGNTEAFF TGTGCCAGCAGCTTGGGTGCGACAGGGAACACTGAAGCTTTCTTT
TRBJ2-7 . TRBV5-6 . CASSYRTAYEQYF TGTGCCAGCAGCTACAGGACCGCCTACGAGCAGTACTTC
TRBJ1-1 . TRBV6-5 . CASSFDSSNTEAFF TGTGCCAGCAGTTTTGACAGCTCGAACACTGAAGCTTTCTTT
TRBJ2-7 . TRBV29-1 . CSAMTSSYEQYF TGCAGCGCGATGACATCCTCCTACGAGCAGTACTTC
TRBJ2-5 . TRBV4-2 TRBD1 CASSQGEGASPKTQYF TGTGCCAGCAGCCAGGGCGAGGGGGCAAGCCCTAAGACCCAGTACTTC
TRBJ1-1 . TRBV9 TRBD1 CASSVRDRGLMGAFF TGTGCCAGCAGCGTCCGGGACAGGGGACTGATGGGAGCTTTCTTT
TRBJ1-4 once TRBV10-3 . CAISESLSYLNEKLFF TGTGCCATCAGTGAGAGTTTAAGCTACTTAAATGAAAAACTGTTTTTT
TRBJ2-2 once TRBV10-3 TRBD1 CAISGTGKTGELFF TGTGCCATCAGCGGGACAGGGAAAACCGGGGAGCTGTTTTTT
TRBJ1-1 . TRBV20-1 . CSAREAGVAFF TGCAGTGCTAGAGAGGCGGGGGTAGCTTTCTTT
TRBJ2-5 once TRBV15 . CATSGASYETQYF TGTGCCACCAGCGGAGCTAGCTACGAGACCCAGTACTTC
TRBJ2-2 . TRBV10-1 TRBD2 CASSLSGLAGRTGELFF TGCGCCAGCAGTCTAAGCGGACTAGCGGGACGTACCGGGGAGCTGTTTTTT
TRBJ2-2 once TRBV27 . CASSRVGAGQGGELFF TGTGCCAGCAGCCGGGTAGGGGCAGGGCAGGGCGGGGAGCTGTTTTTT
TRBJ2-2 . TRBV7-9 TRBD2 CASSSRLAGTGELFF TGTGCCAGCAGCTCCAGACTAGCGGGGACCGGGGAGCTGTTTTTT
TRBJ2-1 once TRBV5-1 TRBD1 CASSQRQGLGSEQFF TGCGCCAGCAGCCAGCGACAGGGATTGGGCAGTGAGCAGTTCTTC
TRBJ2-7 . TRBV15 . CATSRDNRDEQYF TGTGCCACCAGCAGAGATAACAGGGACGAGCAGTACTTC
TRBJ2-3 . TRBV6-5 TRBD2 CASSYGTSGSTDTQYF TGTGCCAGCAGTTACGGGACTAGCGGAAGCACAGATACGCAGTATTTT
TRBJ2-3 . TRBV10-3 TRBD2 CAIRGGEMSRTDTQYF TGTGCCATCAGGGGGGGGGAGATGAGCCGCACAGATACGCAGTATTTT
TRBJ1-1 . TRBV13 . CASSLTGGTEAFF TGTGCCAGCAGCCTTACGGGGGGAACTGAAGCTTTCTTT
TRBJ1-2 . TRBV2 TRBD1 CASSLEPGTGFGYTF TGTGCCAGCAGTCTAGAACCCGGGACAGGGTTCGGCTACACCTTC
TRBJ1-5 . TRBV2 TRBD1 CASSEQGAGNQPQHF TGTGCCAGCAGTGAACAGGGGGCTGGCAATCAGCCCCAGCATTTT
TRBJ1-2 . TRBV21-1 . CASSKAQGQPPRLFICYTF TGTGCCAGCAGCAAAGCGCAGGGGCAGCCTCCTCGGTTATTCATTTGCTACACCTTC
TRBJ2-3 . TRBV19 TRBD1 CASSPIKGGWTDTQYF TGTGCCAGTAGTCCCATCAAAGGGGGCTGGACAGATACGCAGTATTTT
TRBJ2-7 . TRBV6-4 . CASSDPLVTTYEQYF TGTGCCAGCAGTGATCCTCTAGTAACCACCTACGAGCAGTACTTC
TRBJ2-7 once TRBV5-1 TRBD2 CASSSPGGGEQYF TGCGCCAGCAGCTCCCCGGGGGGAGGCGAGCAGTACTTC
TRBJ1-4 . TRBV10-2 TRBD1 CASSGGTGWARGHEKLFF TGCGCCAGCAGCGGGGGGACAGGTTGGGCCAGGGGGCATGAAAAACTGTTTTTT
TRBJ2-5 once TRBV7-2 . CASSRGQSQETQYF TGTGCCAGCAGCAGGGGCCAGTCCCAAGAGACCCAGTACTTC
TRBJ1-2 . TRBV3-1/TRBV3-2 TRBD1 CASSQGTGIDYGYTF TGTGCCAGCAGCCAAGGGACAGGGATTGACTATGGCTACACCTTC
TRBJ2-7 once TRBV6-2/TRBV6-3 TRBD2 CASSYGFEIGLVDEQYF TGTGCCAGCAGTTACGGATTTGAAATAGGACTAGTAGACGAGCAGTACTTC
TRBJ1-1 . TRBV6-5 TRBD1 CASSWDSGTEAFF TGTGCCAGCTCTTGGGACAGTGGCACTGAAGCTTTCTTT
TRBJ1-1 . TRBV7-2 TRBD1 CASSARTGGTEAFF TGTGCCAGCAGCGCTCGGACAGGGGGCACTGAAGCTTTCTTT
TRBJ1-2 . TRBV18 . CASSPEPGSHGYTF TGTGCCAGCTCACCGGAGCCCGGATCTCATGGCTACACCTTC
TRBJ1-2 . TRBV5-8 TRBD1 CASSLALGQGNYGYTF TGTGCCAGCAGCTTGGCCCTAGGACAGGGGAACTATGGCTACACCTTC
TRBJ2-5 . TRBV2 TRBD2 CASSPSGTSGRKTQYF TGTGCCAGCAGTCCCTCCGGGACTAGCGGGAGAAAGACCCAGTACTTC
TRBJ2-3 . TRBV3-1/TRBV3-2 TRBD2 CASSQDRGLAGTTDTQYF TGTGCCAGCAGCCAAGATCGGGGGCTAGCGGGGACCACAGATACGCAGTATTTT
TRBJ1-5 . TRBV4-3 . CASSLEVGQINSNQPQHF TGCGCCAGCAGCCTCGAGGTTGGACAGATTAATAGCAATCAGCCCCAGCATTTT
TRBJ1-2 . TRBV30 . CAWSPDSYGYTF TGTGCCTGGAGTCCGGACAGCTATGGCTACACCTTC
TRBJ1-2 . TRBV9 . CASSPTTGNYGYTF TGTGCCAGCAGCCCTACAACAGGGAACTATGGCTACACCTTC
TRBJ2-7 . TRBV7-9 . CASSFGGNYEQYF TGTGCCAGCAGCTTTGGCGGCAACTACGAGCAGTACTTC
TRBJ2-5 . TRBV19 TRBD1 CASSRDRGETQYF TGTGCCAGTTCCCGGGACAGGGGGGAGACCCAGTACTTC
TRBJ2-7 . TRBV7-3 TRBD1 CASSLDGQGYDEQYF TGTGCCAGCAGCTTAGACGGACAGGGTTACGACGAGCAGTACTTC
TRBJ1-5 . TRBV29-1 . CSVATGNSNQPQHF TGCAGCGTTGCTACGGGGAATAGCAATCAGCCCCAGCATTTT
TRBJ1-3 . TRBV28 . CASRSKGNTIYF TGTGCCAGCAGGTCTAAAGGAAACACCATATATTTT
TRBJ1-1 . TRBV30 . CAWSVFSVMNTEAFF TGTGCCTGGAGTGTATTTAGTGTTATGAACACTGAAGCTTTCTTT
TRBJ1-6 . TRBV27 TRBD1 CASSTLPDRGYNSPLHF TGTGCCAGCAGTACCCTCCCGGACAGGGGATATAATTCACCCCTCCACTTT
TRBJ2-3 . TRBV18 TRBD1 CASSPYGTGGTDTQYF TGTGCCAGCTCACCATACGGGACAGGGGGCACAGATACGCAGTATTTT
TRBJ1-1 . TRBV7-2 . CASSLDDRMNTEAFF TGTGCCAGCAGCTTAGATGACAGGATGAACACTGAAGCTTTCTTT
TRBJ2-7 . TRBV28 TRBD1 CASSPGTGSRYEQYF TGTGCCAGCAGTCCCGGGACAGGGAGTAGGTACGAGCAGTACTTC
TRBJ2-6 . TRBV28 TRBD1 CASSLGQGGSSGANVLTF TGTGCCAGCAGTTTGGGACAGGGAGGGTCCTCTGGGGCCAACGTCCTGACTTTC
TRBJ2-1 . TRBV28 . CASSLLLAYEQFF TGTGCCAGCAGTTTACTCCTAGCCTATGAGCAGTTCTTC
TRBJ2-1 . TRBV24-1 TRBD2 CATSDTGGVGYNEQFF TGTGCCACCAGTGATACGGGGGGGGTTGGATACAATGAGCAGTTCTTC
TRBJ1-1 . TRBV7-9 TRBD1 CASSRQGAETEAFF TGTGCCAGCAGTCGACAGGGGGCAGAGACTGAAGCTTTCTTT
TRBJ1-3 . TRBV19 . CASRKDWNTIYF TGTGCCAGTAGGAAGGACTGGAACACCATATATTTT
TRBJ1-5 . TRBV6-5 TRBD1 CASSRGQGTYQPQHF TGTGCCAGCAGTCGGGGACAGGGAACCTATCAGCCCCAGCATTTT
TRBJ2-3 . TRBV24-1 . CATSAPVATDTQYF TGTGCCACCAGTGCCCCCGTGGCCACAGATACGCAGTATTTT